A selection of T cell receptor beta chains follows, all from one sample in a study of blood T cell repertoires in COVID-19. Some clones are missing from TCRdb's copy, which holds only in-frame ones; the method was immunoSEQ multiplex PCR. The table has 100,000 to 150,000 clones, less than 90% seen once. The sequencing input was peripheral blood. These receptors all come from a woman aged 30 to 39 who had recovered from COVID-19. Each CDR3 is given with its conserved first and last residue. D genes are given only for firm matches. The size entry is marked missing in some rows and otherwise reads once, few, many or a size class.

clone_size d_call j_call v_call cdr3_nt cdr3_aa
NA TRBD1 TRBJ2-6 TRBV5-1 TGCGCCAGCAGCTGGGGGGACAGGGGCAGCTCTGGGGCCAACGTCCTGACTTTC CASSWGDRGSSGANVLTF
NA NA TRBJ2-1 TRBV20-1 TGCAGTGGGGGCAGCGACAATGAGCAGTTCTTC CSGGSDNEQFF
once TRBD1 TRBJ1-5 TRBV2 TGTGCCAGCAGTTGGGACAGGGCAAATCAGCCCCAGCATTTT CASSWDRANQPQHF
NA NA TRBJ1-6 TRBV11-2 TGTGCCAGCAGCTTAGCAGGGGTCGCCAGGACCTATAATTCACCCCTCCACTTT CASSLAGVARTYNSPLHF
few TRBD1 TRBJ2-7 TRBV3-1/TRBV3-2 TGTGCCAGCAGCCAAGGCCCCGGGACAGGATCCTACGAGCAGTACTTC CASSQGPGTGSYEQYF
NA TRBD1 TRBJ2-1 TRBV9 TGTGCCAGCAGCTACCGGACAGGGGGCGGGGTCCAGCTATACAATGAGCAGTTCTTC CASSYRTGGGVQLYNEQFF
NA NA TRBJ2-2 TRBV7-9 TGTGCCAGCACCACAAGACGGAGGAACACCGGGGAGCTGTTTTTT CASTTRRRNTGELFF
few NA TRBJ1-5 TRBV7-2 TGTGCCAGCAGCTTAGATACATACCATAGCAATCAGCCCCAGCATTTT CASSLDTYHSNQPQHF
few NA TRBJ1-1 TRBV14 TGTGCCAGCAGCTCAGACAGGAACACTGAAGCTTTCTTT CASSSDRNTEAFF
NA TRBD1 TRBJ1-2 TRBV5-1 TGCGCCAGCAGCTCCCTGACAGGGTCCAACTATGGCTACACCTTC CASSSLTGSNYGYTF
NA TRBD2 TRBJ2-3 TRBV9 TGTGCCAGCAGCGTAGGAGGGACTAGCCTCACAGATACGCAGTATTTT CASSVGGTSLTDTQYF
NA TRBD1 TRBJ1-2 TRBV25-1 TGTGCCAGCAGTGAACCCCACCGACAGGGGAACTATGGCTACACCTTC CASSEPHRQGNYGYTF